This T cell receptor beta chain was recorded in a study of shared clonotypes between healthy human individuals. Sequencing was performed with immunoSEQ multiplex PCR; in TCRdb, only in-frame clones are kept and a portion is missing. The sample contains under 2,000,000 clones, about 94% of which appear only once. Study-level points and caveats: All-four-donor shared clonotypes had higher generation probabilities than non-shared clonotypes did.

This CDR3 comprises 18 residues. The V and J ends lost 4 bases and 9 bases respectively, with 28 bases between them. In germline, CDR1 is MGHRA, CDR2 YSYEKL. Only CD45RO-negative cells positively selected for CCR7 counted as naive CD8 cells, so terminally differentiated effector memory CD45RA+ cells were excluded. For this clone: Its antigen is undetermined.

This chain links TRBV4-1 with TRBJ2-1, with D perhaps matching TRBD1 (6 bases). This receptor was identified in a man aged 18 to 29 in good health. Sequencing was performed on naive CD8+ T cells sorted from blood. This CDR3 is CASSRIGITGQTGLEQFF. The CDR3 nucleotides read TGCGCCAGCAGCCGTATAGGGATAACAGGGCAGACGGGGCTTGAGCAGTTCTTC.